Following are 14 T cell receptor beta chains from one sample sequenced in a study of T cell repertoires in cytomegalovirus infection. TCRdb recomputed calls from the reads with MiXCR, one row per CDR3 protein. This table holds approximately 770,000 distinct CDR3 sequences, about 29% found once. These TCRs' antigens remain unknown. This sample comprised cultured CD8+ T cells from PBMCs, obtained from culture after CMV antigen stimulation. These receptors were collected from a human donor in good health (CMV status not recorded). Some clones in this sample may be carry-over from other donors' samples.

In nucleotides, the CDR3 is TGTGCCAGCAGTTGGACACCCGACAGCTCCTACAATGAGCAGTTCTTC. It translates to CASSWTPDSSYNEQFF. This chain uses TRBV27 with TRBJ2-1; D is perhaps TRBD1 (5 bases). With 4 bases removed from V and 0 bases from J, the gap between germline ends came to 13 bases. Germline V gives CDR1 MNHEY, CDR2 SMNVEV (reference sequence). The CDR3 covers 16 residues.

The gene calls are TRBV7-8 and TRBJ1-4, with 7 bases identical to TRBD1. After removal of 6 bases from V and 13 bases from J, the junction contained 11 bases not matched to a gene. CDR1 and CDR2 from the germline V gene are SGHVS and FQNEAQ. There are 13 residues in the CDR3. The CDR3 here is CASSSQGGRRLFF. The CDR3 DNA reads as TGTGCCAGCAGTTCCCAGGGGGGCCGTCGACTGTTTTTT.

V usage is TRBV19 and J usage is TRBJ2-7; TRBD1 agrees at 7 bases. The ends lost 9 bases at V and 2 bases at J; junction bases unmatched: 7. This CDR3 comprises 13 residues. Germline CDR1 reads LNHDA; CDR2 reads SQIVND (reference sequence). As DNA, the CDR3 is TGTGCCAGCGGACAGGCCATCACCTACGAGCAGTACTTC. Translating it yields CASGQAITYEQYF.

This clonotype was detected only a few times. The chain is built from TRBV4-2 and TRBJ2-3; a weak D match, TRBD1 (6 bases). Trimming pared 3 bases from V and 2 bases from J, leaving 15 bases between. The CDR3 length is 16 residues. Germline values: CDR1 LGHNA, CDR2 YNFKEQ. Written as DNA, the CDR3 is TGTGCCAGCAGCCAGTCCGGGACAAGACACACAGATACGCAGTATTTT. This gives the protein CASSQSGTRHTDTQYF.

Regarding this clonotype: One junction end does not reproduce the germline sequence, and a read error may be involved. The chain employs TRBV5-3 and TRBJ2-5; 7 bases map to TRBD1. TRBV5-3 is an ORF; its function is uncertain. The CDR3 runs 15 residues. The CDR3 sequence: CASSSGQVDQDTQYF. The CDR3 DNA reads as TGTGCCAGCAGCTCTGGACAGGTCGATCAAGACACCCAGTACTTC.

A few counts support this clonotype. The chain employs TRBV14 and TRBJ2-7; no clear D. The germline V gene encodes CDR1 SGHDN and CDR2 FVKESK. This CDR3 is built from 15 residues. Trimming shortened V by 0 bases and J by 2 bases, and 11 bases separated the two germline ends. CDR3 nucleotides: TGTGCCAGCAGCCAAGATCTGGAAGGTCCCTACGAGCAGTACTTC. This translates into CASSQDLEGPYEQYF.

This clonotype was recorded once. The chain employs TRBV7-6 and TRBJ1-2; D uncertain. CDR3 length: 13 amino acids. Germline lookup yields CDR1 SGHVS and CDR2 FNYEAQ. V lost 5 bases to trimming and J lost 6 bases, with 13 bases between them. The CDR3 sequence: CASSDSKSDGYTF. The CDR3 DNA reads TGTGCCAGCAGCGACTCTAAAAGTGATGGCTACACCTTC.

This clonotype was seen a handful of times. The CDR3 DNA reads TGCGCCAGCAGCCTCAAGAACGAGGTATACAATGAGCAGTTCTTC. This encodes CASSLKNEVYNEQFF. The J gene is TRBJ2-1, the V gene TRBV10-1, with no clear D. Looked up from germline, CDR1 is WNHNN and CDR2 is SYGVQD (reference sequence). Between the trimmed V and J ends, which lost 6 bases and 4 bases, there was a span of 16 bases. CDR3 length: 15 amino acids.

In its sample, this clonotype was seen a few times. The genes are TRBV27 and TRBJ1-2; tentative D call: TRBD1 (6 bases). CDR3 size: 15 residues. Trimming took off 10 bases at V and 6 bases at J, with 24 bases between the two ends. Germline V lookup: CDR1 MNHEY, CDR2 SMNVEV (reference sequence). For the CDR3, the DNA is TGTGCCACATCCTCCAAGGGGGACATGTGGGATGGCTACACCTTC. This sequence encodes CATSSKGDMWDGYTF.

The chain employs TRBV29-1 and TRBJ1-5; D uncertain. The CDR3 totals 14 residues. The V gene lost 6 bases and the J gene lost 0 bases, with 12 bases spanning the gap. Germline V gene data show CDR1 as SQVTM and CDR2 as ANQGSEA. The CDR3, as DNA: TGCAGCGTGACAAGACAAATTAGCAATCAGCCCCAGCATTTT. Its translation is CSVTRQISNQPQHF.

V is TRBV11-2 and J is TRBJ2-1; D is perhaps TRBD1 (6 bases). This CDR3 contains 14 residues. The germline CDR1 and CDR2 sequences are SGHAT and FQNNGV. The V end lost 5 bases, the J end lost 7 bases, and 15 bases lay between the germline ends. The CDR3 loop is CASSQGSVGNEQFF. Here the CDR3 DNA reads TGTGCCAGCAGCCAGGGGTCAGTAGGTAATGAGCAGTTCTTC.

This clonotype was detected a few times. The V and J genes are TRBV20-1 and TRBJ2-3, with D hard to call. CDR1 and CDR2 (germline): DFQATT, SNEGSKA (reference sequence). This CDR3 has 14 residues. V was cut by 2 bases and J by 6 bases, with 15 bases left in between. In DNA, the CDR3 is TGCAGTGCTAGATCCGGGTACGCCAGCGATACGCAGTATTTT. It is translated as CSARSGYASDTQYF.

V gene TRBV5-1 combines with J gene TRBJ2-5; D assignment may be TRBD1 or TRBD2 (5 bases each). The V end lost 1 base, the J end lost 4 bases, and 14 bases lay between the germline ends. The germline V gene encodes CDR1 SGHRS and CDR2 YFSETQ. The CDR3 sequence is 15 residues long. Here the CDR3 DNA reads TGCGCCAGCAGCTTGCCGGACGGTGGGGGAGAGACCCAGTACTTC. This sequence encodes CASSLPDGGGETQYF. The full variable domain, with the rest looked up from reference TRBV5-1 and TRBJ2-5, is KAGVTQTPRYLIKTRGQQVTLSCSPISGHRSVSWYQQTPGQGLQFLFEYFSETQRNKGNFPGRFSGRQFSNSRSEMNVSTLELGDSALYLCASSLPDGGGETQYFGPGTRLLVL.

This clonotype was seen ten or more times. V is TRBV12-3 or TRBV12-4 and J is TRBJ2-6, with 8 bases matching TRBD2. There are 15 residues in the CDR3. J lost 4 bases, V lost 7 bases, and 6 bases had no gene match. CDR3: CASNDGGAGANVLTF. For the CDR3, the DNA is TGTGCCAGCAACGACGGGGGGGCCGGGGCCAACGTCCTGACTTTC.